The present T cell receptor (beta chain) was sequenced within a study of beta chain features in type 1 diabetes. Study findings and constraints: Patients with Type 1 diabetes showed moderately but significantly shorter TCRB CDR3s in all four CD4+ subsets.

This CDR3 has 13 residues. The V end was cut by 0 bases, the J end by 13 bases, with 12 bases between. CDR1 and CDR2 from the germline V gene are LGHNA and YNFKEQ. As concerns this clone: Its matching antigen is unknown.

A heparinised blood draw that averaged about 110 mL was obtained once from each donor. Since all of the isolated RNA was reverse transcribed, expressed TCRB transcripts were what got sequenced. Clones were read by immunoSEQ multiplex PCR, and TCRdb kept only the in-frame ones, dropping some. This repertoire shows 300,000 or so clones, roughly 14% found once; its top ten account for around 0.016%. This rearrangement joins TRBV4-2 to TRBJ1-4, with D possibly TRBD1 on 6 matching bases. The sequence was obtained from a woman between 18 and 30 years old with type 1 diabetes. Sequencing used naive CD4+ T cells from blood. Written as DNA, the CDR3 is TGTGCCAGCAGCCAAGATGGTTTCAGGGGACTGTTTTTT. As protein: CASSQDGFRGLFF.